One sample yielded the 8 T cell receptor beta chains listed below, sequenced in a study of blood T cells in healthy people across ages. The second PCR ran roughly 6 to 11 cycles with a sample-barcoded 5' primer and J-beta primers. MiXCR, applied by TCRdb to the 5' RACE reads, yields one record per CDR3 protein. Of about 800,000 distinct CDR3 sequences in the sample, 55% to 75% were seen once. Sequenced material: blood. These receptors were collected from a man aged 30 to 39 in good health.

The chain carries TRBV5-6 and TRBJ1-5; TRBD1 is a possible D gene (5 bases). The CDR3 length is 16 residues. In germline, CDR1 is SGHDT, CDR2 YYEEEE. Between the trimmed V and J ends, which lost 3 bases and 3 bases, there was a span of 16 bases. The CDR3 sequence is CASSSGSWGTNQPQHF. CDR3 DNA sequence: TGTGCCAGCAGCTCCGGGAGCTGGGGGACCAATCAGCCCCAGCATTTT.

This clonotype was counted many times. The rearrangement joins TRBV4-2 to TRBJ2-7; unclear D gene. This CDR3 is 13 amino acids long. Trimming cost V 5 bases and J 0 bases, with 8 bases left between them. Germline V gives CDR1 LGHNA, CDR2 YNFKEQ. The CDR3 coding sequence is TGTGCCAGCAGCGGGCAGAACTCCTACGAGCAGTACTTC. Its protein is CASSGQNSYEQYF.

J is TRBJ2-1 and V is TRBV4-2; 12 bases align to TRBD2. From germline, CDR1 is LGHNA and CDR2 YNFKEQ. V trimming: 2 bases; J trimming: 10 bases; junction bases outside the gene matches: 9. This CDR3 comprises 16 residues. The CDR3 reads CASSQRLAGALREQFF. CDR3 DNA sequence: TGTGCCAGCAGCCAACGACTAGCGGGAGCTTTGAGGGAGCAGTTCTTC.

The V and J genes are TRBV6-1 and TRBJ2-3; D gene ambiguous. The V end was cut by 6 bases, the J end by 2 bases, with 21 bases between. The CDR3 covers 17 residues. CDR1 and CDR2 (germline): MNHNS, SASEGT. CDR3 region: CASSPGSNSQNTDTQYF. DNA of the CDR3: TGTGCCAGCAGCCCAGGCTCCAACAGCCAAAACACAGATACGCAGTATTTT.

This chain uses TRBV7-6 with TRBJ2-7; 10 bases are a match to TRBD1. Germline loops: CDR1 SGHVS, CDR2 FNYEAQ. The CDR3 loop spans 15 amino acids. Trimming cost V 1 base and J 6 bases; bases outside gene matches: 6. CDR3 sequence: CASSLGTGTGVEQYF. The CDR3 nucleotides are TGTGCCAGCAGCTTAGGAACCGGGACAGGGGTCGAGCAGTACTTC.

The V and J genes are TRBV5-1 and TRBJ2-6; no clear D. The CDR3 sequence is 15 residues long. Looked up from germline, CDR1 is SGHRS and CDR2 is YFSETQ. Between the trimmed V and J ends, which lost 5 bases and 0 bases, there was a span of 9 bases. CDR3 sequence: CASSLLLSGANVLTF. For the CDR3, the DNA is TGCGCCAGCAGTTTATTACTCTCTGGGGCCAACGTCCTGACTTTC.

The chain carries TRBV7-2 and TRBJ2-5; D might be TRBD1 (5 bases). The end of the DNA is better explained by TRBJ2-7, so the J call may be wrong. The CDR3 is 14 residues long. CDR1 and CDR2 (germline): SGHTA, FQGNSA. The CDR3 DNA follows: TGTGCCAGCAGCTTAGCGGGCAGGGTCTACGAGCAGTACTTC. Its translation: CASSLAGRVYEQYF.

The V call is TRBV11-2, the J call TRBJ1-5; D unresolved. V was pared by 3 bases and J by 4 bases, with 13 bases between. CDR3 length equals 15 residues. The germline V gene has CDR1 SGHAT and CDR2 FQNNGV. The CDR3 loop is CASSLGRNTNQPQHF. DNA of the CDR3: TGTGCCAGCAGCTTGGGTCGAAACACAAATCAGCCCCAGCATTTT.